Here is one T cell receptor (beta chain) with its context. The sample comes from a study of shared T cell receptors in the human thymus. This CDR3 spans 20 amino acids. V was cut by 0 bases and J by 1 base, with 24 bases left in between. The germline CDR1 and CDR2 sequences are MNHNS and SASEGT. Measured with immunoSEQ multiplex PCR; TCRdb has only the in-frame clones, and not every one. The table has approximately 760,000 clones, 70% to 90% seen once. These sequences were also reported in another study, on human thymus T cells. As reported in that work: Serving as donors were healthy Finnish infants, each of whom was having open corrective surgery for congenital heart defects. Thymus tissue was removed during corrective cardiac surgery. Thymic and blood repertoires appeared to carry a bias in their V and J gene usage. Thymic TCR repertoires of unrelated people reportedly overlapped highly.

This sequence originates from a girl under three years old with a congenital heart defect. Sequenced material: thymocytes. The chain carries TRBV6-1 and TRBJ1-2, with D unresolved. The CDR3 is CASSEAFAHSLAGCNYGYTF. The CDR3 DNA is TGTGCCAGCAGTGAAGCTTTCGCCCATTCGCTCGCGGGATGTAACTATGGCTACACCTTC.